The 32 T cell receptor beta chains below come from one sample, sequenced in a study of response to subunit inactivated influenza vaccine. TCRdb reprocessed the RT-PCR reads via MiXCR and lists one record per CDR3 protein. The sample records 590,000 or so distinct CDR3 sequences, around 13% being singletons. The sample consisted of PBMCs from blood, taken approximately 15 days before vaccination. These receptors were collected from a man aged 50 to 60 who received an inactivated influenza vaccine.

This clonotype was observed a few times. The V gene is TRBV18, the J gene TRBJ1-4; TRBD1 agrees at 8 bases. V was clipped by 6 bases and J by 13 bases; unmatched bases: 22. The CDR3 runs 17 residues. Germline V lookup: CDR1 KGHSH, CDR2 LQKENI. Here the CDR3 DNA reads TGTGCCAGCTCCCCTGGTTGGCTGACAGGGGCCTCGGAAGGACTGTTTTTT. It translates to CASSPGWLTGASEGLFF.

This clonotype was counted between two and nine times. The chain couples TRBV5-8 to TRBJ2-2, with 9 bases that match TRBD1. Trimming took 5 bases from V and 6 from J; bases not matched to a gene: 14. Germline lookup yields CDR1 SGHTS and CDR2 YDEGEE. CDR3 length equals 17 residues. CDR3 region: CASRPFPGTGRSGELFF. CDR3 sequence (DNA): TGTGCCAGCAGGCCATTTCCCGGGACAGGGAGGTCCGGGGAGCTGTTTTTT.

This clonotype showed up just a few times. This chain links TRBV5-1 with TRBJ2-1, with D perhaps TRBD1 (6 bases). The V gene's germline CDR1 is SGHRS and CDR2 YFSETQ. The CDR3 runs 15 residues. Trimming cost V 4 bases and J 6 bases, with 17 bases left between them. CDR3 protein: CASSITGYVGNEQFF. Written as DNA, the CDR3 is TGCGCCAGCAGCATAACAGGGTACGTGGGCAATGAGCAGTTCTTC.

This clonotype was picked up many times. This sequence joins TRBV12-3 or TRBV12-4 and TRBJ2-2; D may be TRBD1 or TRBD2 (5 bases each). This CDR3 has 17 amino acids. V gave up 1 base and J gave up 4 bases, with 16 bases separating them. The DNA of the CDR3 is TGTGCCAGCAGTTTAGATCATGGGACGCGGACCACCGGGGAGCTGTTTTTT. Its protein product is CASSLDHGTRTTGELFF.

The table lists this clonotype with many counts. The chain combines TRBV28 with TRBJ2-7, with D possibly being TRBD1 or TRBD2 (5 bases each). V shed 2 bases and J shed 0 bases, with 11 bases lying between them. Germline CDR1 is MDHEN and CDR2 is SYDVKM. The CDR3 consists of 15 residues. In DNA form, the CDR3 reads TGTGCCAGCAGTTTAGCAGGGAGTATCTCCTACGAGCAGTACTTC. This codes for CASSLAGSISYEQYF.

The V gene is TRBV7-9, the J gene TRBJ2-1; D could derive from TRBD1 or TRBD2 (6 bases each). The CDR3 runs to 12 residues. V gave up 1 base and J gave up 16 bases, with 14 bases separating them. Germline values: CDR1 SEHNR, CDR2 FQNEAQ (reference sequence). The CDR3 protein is CASSLDRGPGFF. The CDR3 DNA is TGTGCCAGCAGCTTAGATCGGGGGCCCGGATTCTTC. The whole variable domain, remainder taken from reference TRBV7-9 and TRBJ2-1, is DTGVSQNPRHKITKRGQNVTFRCDPISEHNRLYWYRQTLGQGPEFLTYFQNEAQLEKSRLLSDRFSAERPKGSFSTLEIQRTEQGDSAMYLCASSLDRGPGFFGPGTRLTVL.

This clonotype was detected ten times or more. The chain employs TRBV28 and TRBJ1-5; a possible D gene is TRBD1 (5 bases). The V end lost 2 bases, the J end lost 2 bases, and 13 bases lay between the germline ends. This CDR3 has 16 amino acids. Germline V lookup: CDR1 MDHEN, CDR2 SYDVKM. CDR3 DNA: TGTGCCAGCAGTTTAGTGGCAGGGCTAGGCAATCAGCCCCAGCATTTT. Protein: CASSLVAGLGNQPQHF.

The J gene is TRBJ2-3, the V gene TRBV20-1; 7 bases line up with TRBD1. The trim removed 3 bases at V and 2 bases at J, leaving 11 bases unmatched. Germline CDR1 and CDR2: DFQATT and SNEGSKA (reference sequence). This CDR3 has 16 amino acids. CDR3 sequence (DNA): TGCAGTGCTAGTGCCCTTAGGGGACAGAACACAGATACGCAGTATTTT. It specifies CSASALRGQNTDTQYF.

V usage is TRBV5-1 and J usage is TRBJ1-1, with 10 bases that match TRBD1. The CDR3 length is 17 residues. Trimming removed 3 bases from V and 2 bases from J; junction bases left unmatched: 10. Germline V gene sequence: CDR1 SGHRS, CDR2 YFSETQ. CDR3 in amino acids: CASSWGTGDLSNTEAFF. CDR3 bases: TGCGCCAGCAGCTGGGGGACAGGGGATCTGTCTAACACTGAAGCTTTCTTT.

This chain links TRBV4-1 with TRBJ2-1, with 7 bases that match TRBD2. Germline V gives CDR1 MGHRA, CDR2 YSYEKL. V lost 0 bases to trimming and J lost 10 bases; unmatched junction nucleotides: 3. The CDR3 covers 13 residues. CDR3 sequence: CASSQDPRGEQFF. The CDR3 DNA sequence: TGCGCCAGCAGCCAAGATCCGCGGGGGGAGCAGTTCTTC.

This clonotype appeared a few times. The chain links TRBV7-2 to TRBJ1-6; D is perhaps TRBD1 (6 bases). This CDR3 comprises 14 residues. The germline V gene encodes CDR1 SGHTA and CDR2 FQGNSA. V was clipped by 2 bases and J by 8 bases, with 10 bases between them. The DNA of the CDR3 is TGTGCCAGCAGCTTACCGGGGGGGCATTCACCCCTCCACTTT. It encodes CASSLPGGHSPLHF. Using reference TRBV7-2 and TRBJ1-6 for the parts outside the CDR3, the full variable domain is GAGVSQSPSNKVTEKGKDVELRCDPISGHTALYWYRQSLGQGLEFLIYFQGNSAPDKSGLPSDRFSAERTGGSVSTLTIQRTQQEDSAVYLCASSLPGGHSPLHFGNGTRLTVT.

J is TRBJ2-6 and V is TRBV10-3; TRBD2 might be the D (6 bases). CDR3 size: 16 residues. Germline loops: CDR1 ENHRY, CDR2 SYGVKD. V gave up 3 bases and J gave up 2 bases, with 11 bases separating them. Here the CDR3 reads CAISDYGGAGANVLTF. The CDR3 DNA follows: TGTGCCATCAGTGACTACGGAGGGGCTGGGGCCAACGTCCTGACTTTC.

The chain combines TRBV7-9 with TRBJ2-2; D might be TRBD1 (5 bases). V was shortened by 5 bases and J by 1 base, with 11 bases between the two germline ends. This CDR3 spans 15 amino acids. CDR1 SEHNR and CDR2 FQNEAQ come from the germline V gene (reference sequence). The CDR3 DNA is TGTGCCAGCAGCAAACACGGACAGAACACCGGGGAGCTGTTTTTT. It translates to CASSKHGQNTGELFF.

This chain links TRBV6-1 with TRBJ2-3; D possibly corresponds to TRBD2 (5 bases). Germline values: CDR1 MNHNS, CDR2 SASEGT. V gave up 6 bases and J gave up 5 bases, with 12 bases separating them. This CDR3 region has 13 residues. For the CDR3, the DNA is TGTGCCAGCAGAGAGACTATCCGAGATACGCAGTATTTT. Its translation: CASRETIRDTQYF.

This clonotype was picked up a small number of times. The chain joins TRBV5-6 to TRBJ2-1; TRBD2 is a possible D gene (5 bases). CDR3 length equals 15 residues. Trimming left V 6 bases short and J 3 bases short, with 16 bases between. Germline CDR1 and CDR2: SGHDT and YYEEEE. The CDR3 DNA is TGTGCCAGCACATATAGCGTTAGGATCTACAATGAGCAGTTCTTC. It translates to CASTYSVRIYNEQFF.

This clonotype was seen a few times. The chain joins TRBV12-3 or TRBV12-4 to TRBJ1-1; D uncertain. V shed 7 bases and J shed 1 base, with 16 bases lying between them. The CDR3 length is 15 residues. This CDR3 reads CASTPDRPRNTEAFF. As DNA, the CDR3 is TGTGCCAGCACCCCCGATAGGCCCAGGAACACTGAAGCTTTCTTT.

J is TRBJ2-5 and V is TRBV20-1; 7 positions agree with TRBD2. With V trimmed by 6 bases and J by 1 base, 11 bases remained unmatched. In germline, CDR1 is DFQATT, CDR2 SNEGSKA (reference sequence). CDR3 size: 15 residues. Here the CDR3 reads CSAMSFRGSQETQYF. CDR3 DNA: TGCAGTGCCATGTCTTTCCGCGGGAGCCAAGAGACCCAGTACTTC.

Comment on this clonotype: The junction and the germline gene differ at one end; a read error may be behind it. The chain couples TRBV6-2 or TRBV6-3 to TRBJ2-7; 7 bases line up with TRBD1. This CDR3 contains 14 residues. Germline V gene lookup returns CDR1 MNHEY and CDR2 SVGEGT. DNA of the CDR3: TGTGACAGCAGTAACGACAGGGTCTCCTACGAGCAGTACTTC. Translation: CDSSNDRVSYEQYF.

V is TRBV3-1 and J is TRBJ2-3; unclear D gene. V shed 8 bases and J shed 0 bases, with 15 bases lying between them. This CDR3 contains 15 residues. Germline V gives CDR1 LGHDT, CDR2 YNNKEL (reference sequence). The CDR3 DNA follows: TGTGCCAGCTGCAAGCAGGTCGGTAGCACAGATACGCAGTATTTT. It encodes CASCKQVGSTDTQYF.

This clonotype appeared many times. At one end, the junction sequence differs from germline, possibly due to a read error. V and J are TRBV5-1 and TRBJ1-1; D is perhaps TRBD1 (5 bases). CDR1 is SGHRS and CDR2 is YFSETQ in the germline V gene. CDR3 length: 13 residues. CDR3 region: CASSLGANTEAFF. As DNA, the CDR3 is TGTGCCAGCAGCTTAGGGGCGAACACTGAAGCTTTCTTT.

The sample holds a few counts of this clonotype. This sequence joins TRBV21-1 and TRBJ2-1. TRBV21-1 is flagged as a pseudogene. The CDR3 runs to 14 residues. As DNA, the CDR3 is TGTGCCAGCAGCAAAGAAGGTCACTTCAATGAGCAGTTCTTC. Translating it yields CASSKEGHFNEQFF.

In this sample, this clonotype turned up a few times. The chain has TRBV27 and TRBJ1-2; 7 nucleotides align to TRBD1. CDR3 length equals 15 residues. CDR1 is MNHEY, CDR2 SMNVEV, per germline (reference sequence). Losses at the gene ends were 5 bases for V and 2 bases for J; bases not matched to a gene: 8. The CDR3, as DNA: TGTGCCAGCAGTACTACGACAGGGAACAACTATGGCTACACCTTC. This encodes CASSTTTGNNYGYTF.

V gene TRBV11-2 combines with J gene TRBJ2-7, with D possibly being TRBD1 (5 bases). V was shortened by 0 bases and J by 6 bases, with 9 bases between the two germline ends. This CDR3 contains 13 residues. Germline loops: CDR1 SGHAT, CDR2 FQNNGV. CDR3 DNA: TGTGCCAGCAGCTTAGACTCAGGGCGCGAGCAGTACTTC. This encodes CASSLDSGREQYF.

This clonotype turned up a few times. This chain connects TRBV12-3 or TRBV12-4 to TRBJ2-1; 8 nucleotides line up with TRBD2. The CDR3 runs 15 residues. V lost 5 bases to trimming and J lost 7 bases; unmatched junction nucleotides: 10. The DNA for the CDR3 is TGTGCCAGCAGTCCCCAGATTTCGGGAGGGAATGAGCAGTTCTTC. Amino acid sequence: CASSPQISGGNEQFF.

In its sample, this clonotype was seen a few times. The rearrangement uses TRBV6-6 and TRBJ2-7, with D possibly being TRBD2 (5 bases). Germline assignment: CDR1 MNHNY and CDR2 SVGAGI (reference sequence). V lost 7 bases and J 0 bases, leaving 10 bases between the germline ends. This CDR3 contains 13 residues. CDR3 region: CASISRDSYEQYF. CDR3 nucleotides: TGTGCCAGCATAAGCCGGGACTCCTACGAGCAGTACTTC.

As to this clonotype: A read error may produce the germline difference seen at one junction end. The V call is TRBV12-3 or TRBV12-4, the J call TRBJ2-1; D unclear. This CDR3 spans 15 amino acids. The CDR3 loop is CASRLKSGPYNEHFF. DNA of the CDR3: TGTGCCAGCAGACTAAAAAGTGGTCCCTACAATGAGCACTTCTTC.

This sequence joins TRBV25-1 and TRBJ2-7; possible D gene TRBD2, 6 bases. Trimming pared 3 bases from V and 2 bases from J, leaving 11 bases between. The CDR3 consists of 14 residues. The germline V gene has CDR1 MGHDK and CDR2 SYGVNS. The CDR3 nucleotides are TGTGCCAGCAGTGAGGGGGGTTTCGCCTACGAGCAGTACTTC. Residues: CASSEGGFAYEQYF.

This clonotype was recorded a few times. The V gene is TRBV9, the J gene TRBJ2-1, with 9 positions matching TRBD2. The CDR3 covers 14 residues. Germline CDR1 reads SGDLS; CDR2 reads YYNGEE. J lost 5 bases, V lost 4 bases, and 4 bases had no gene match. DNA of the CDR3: TGTGCCAGCAGCCGACTAGCGGTAGACAATGAGCAGTTCTTC. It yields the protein CASSRLAVDNEQFF.

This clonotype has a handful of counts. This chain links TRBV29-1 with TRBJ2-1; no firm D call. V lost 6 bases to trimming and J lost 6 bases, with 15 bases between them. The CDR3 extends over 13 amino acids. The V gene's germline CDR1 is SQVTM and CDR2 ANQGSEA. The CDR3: CSVPIGPRNEQFF. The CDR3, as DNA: TGCAGCGTCCCCATAGGTCCCCGCAATGAGCAGTTCTTC.

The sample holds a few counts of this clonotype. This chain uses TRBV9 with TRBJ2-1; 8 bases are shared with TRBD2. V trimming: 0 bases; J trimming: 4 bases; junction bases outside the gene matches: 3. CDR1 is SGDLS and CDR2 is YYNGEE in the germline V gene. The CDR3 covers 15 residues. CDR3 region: CASSVAGGRYNEQFF. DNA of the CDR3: TGTGCCAGCAGCGTAGCTGGCGGGAGGTACAATGAGCAGTTCTTC.

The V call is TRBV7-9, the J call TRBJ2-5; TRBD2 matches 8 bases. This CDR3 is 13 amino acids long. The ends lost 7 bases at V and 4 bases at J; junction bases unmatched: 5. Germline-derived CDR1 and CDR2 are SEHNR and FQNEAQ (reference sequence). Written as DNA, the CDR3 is TGTGCCAGCACGGGGGGGGCCCCAGAGACCCAGTACTTC. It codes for CASTGGAPETQYF.

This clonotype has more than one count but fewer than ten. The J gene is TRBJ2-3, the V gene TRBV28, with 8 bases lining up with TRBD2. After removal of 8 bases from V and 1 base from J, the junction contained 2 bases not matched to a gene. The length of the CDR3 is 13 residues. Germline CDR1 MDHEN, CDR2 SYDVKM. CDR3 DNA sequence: TGTGCCAGCCGGGAGGGAGGCACAGATACGCAGTATTTT. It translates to CASREGGTDTQYF.